This TCR beta chain was recovered during a study of cytomegalovirus exposure and HLA in healthy donors. Turning to this clone: Its target is unknown.

Regarding the study as a whole: Follow-up analysis later connected one missense variant in DCLRE1C with trimming of TCR beta V- and J-genes.

With 60 Vbeta and 13 Jbeta primers, the PCR was carried out. Generated by immunoSEQ multiplex PCR, the TCRdb table keeps only in-frame clones and is missing some. There are tens of thousands of clones in the sample; 75% to 80% occur only once, and 3% to 4.5% lies in the top ten. The ends were cut back, 2 bases at V and 1 base at J, with 8 bases in the middle. CDR3 length: 15 residues. The germline CDR1 and CDR2 sequences are LNHDA and SQIVND (reference sequence). Sequenced sample: PBMCs. The chain employs TRBV19 and TRBJ1-4, with no clear D. This clonotype originated in a man aged 30 to 45 in good health and CMV-seronegative. The CDR3 loop is CASSIWGGTNEKLFF. As DNA, the CDR3 is TGTGCCAGTAGTATATGGGGAGGAACTAATGAAAAACTGTTTTTT.